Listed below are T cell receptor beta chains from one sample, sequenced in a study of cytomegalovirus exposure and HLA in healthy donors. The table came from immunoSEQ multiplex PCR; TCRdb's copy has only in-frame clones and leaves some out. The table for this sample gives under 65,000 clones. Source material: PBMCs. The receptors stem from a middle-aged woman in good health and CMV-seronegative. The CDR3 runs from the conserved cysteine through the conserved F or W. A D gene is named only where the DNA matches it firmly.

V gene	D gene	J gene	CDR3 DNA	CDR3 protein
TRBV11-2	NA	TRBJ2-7	TGTGCCAGCAGCGAGCGACAGAGCTCCTACGAGCAGTACTTC	CASSERQSSYEQYF
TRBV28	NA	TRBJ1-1	TGTGCCAGCAGTTTTTTTGGGGGGGGGAGCGAGAACACTGAAGCTTTCTTT	CASSFFGGGSENTEAFF
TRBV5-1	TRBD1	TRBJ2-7	TGCGCCAGCAGCTTGCCCCCCGGACAGGGTGTTTACGAGCAGTACTTC	CASSLPPGQGVYEQYF
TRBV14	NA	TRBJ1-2	TGTGCCAGCAGCTTCAACACGGGTTGGCCTAACTATGGCTACACCTTC	CASSFNTGWPNYGYTF
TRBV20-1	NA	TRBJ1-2	TGCAGTGCTAGATCCGGTGTCGGCTACACCTTC	CSARSGVGYTF
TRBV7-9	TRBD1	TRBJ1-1	TGTGCCAGCAGCCCCCGACAGGGGCAGAACACTGAAGCTTTCTTT	CASSPRQGQNTEAFF
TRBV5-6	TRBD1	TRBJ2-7	TGTGCCAGCAGCGTGGGACAGGGAGCCTACGAGCAGTACTTC	CASSVGQGAYEQYF
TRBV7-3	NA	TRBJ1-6	TGTGCCAGCAGCTTAAGGGCCGCGAATTCACCCCTCCACTTT	CASSLRAANSPLHF
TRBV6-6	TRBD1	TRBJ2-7	TGTGCCAGCAGACTTCTACCCGGACAGGACCCCTACGAGCAGTACTTC	CASRLLPGQDPYEQYF
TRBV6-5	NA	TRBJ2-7	TGTGCCAGCAGTCGCGGCGGCAGGGCTGGTCACGAGCAGTACTTC	CASSRGGRAGHEQYF
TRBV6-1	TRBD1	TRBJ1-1	TGTGCCAGCAGTGAAGGGGGAGGGACAGGGACCCCTCGGGCCACTGAAGCTTTCTTT	CASSEGGGTGTPRATEAFF
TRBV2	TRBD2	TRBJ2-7	TGTGCCAGCACCTACTCCCTAGCGGGGGCCTACGAGCAGTACTTC	CASTYSLAGAYEQYF
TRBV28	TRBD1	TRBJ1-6	TGTGCCAGCAGGATGACAGGGGTTCATTCACCCCTCCACTTT	CASRMTGVHSPLHF
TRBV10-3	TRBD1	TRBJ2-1	TGTGCCATCAGACCCGGACAGGGAGATGAGCAGTTCTTC	CAIRPGQGDEQFF
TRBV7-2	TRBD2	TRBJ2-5	TGTGCCAGCAGCTTAAGACTAGCGGGAGAAGAGACCCAGTACTTC	CASSLRLAGEETQYF
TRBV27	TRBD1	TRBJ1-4	TGTGCCAGCAGTCCCCTCGGTCAGGGGGGTGAAAAACTGTTTTTT	CASSPLGQGGEKLFF
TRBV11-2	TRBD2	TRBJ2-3	TGTGCCAGCAGCCAAAAAGGGACTAGCGGGAGGGAGTATACGCAGTATTTT	CASSQKGTSGREYTQYF
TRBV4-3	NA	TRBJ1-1	TGCGCCAGCAGCCAGCAGGGATTGAACACTGAAGCTTTCTTT	CASSQQGLNTEAFF
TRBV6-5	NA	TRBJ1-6	TGTGCCAGCCGTCAATCCCACCTCGGTAATTCACCCCTCCACTTT	CASRQSHLGNSPLHF
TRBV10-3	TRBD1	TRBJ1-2	TGTGCCATCAGTGAGTCCTTCGGACAGGGGGCAAACTATGGCTACACCTTC	CAISESFGQGANYGYTF
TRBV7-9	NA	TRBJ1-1	TGTGCCAGCAGTTCCCCCAGTACGACAGGAATGGCTTTCTTT	CASSSPSTTGMAFF
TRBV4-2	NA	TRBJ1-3	TGTGCCAGCAGCCAAGATATAATCCGCGCTCGGAGGGGAAACACCATATATTTT	CASSQDIIRARRGNTIYF
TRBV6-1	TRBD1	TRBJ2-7	TGTGCCAGCATCCGACAGGGTGAATCCTACGAGCAGTACTTC	CASIRQGESYEQYF
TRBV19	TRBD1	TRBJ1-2	TGTGCCAGTTTGTCGACAGGGGATTATGGCTACACCTTC	CASLSTGDYGYTF
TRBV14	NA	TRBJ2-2	TGTGCCAGCAGCCCCAGACAGGTAGCCGGGGAGCTGTTTTTT	CASSPRQVAGELFF
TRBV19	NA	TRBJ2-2	TGTGCCAGTAGATCACCGGGAGAAACCGGGGAGCTGTTTTTT	CASRSPGETGELFF
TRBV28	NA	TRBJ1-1	TGTGCCAGCAGTGAGAAGAACACTGAAGCTTTCTTT	CASSEKNTEAFF
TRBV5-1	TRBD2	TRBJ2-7	TGCGCCAGCAGCTTGGATAGCGGGAGCTCCTACGAGCAGTACTTC	CASSLDSGSSYEQYF